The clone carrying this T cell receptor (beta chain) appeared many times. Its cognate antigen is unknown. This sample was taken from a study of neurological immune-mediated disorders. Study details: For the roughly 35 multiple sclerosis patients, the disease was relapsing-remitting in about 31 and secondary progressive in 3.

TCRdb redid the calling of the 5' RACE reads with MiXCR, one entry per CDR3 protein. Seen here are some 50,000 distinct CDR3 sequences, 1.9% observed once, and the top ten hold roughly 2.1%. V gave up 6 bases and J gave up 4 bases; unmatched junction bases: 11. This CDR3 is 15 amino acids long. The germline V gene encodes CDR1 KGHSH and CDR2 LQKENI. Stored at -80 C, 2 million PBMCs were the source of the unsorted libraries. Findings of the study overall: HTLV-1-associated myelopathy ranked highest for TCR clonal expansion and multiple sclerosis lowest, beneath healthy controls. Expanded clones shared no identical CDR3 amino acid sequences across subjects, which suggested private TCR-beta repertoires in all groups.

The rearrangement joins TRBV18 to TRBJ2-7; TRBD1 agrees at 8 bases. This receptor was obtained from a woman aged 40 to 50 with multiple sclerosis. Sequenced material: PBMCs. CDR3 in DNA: TGTGCCAGCTCGCCCCCTGGACAGGGCGTTTACGAGCAGTACTTC. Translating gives CASSPPGQGVYEQYF.